Below, one T cell receptor (beta chain) is given with its context. The same CDR3 arises from other DNA sequences in this sample as well. This entry comes from a study of blood T cell repertoires in COVID-19. Study-level background: T cells, B-cell-depleted T cells, or PBMCs provided the cDNA or gDNA that served as material.

CDR3 size: 13 residues. Per the germline V gene, CDR1 is KGHSH and CDR2 is LQKENI. V shed 3 bases and J shed 6 bases, with 8 bases lying between them. Per the authors' pipeline: Amplification of reference gene primers provided the estimated nucleated cell counts. Generated by immunoSEQ multiplex PCR, the TCRdb table keeps only in-frame clones and is missing some. D and trimming come from the DNA, and the V and J calls and clone size come from that table. The sample lists some 240,000 clones; less than 85% were seen once. What was sequenced was peripheral blood. This TCR came from an older woman with acute or convalescent COVID-19. The chain uses TRBV18 and TRBJ1-4, with a tentative D call TRBD1 (6 bases). The CDR3 nucleotides read TGTGCCAGCTCACCCAGGACAGATGAAAAACTGTTTTTT. It specifies CASSPRTDEKLFF.